This TCR beta chain was found in a study of blood T cell repertoires in COVID-19. Study at large: In each case, the material was cDNA or gDNA derived from T cells, B-cell-depleted T cells, or PBMCs.

The CDR3 covers 14 residues. V was clipped by 0 bases and J by 3 bases, with 9 bases between them. Germline V gene lookup returns CDR1 SGHNT and CDR2 YENEEA. Sequencing was performed with immunoSEQ multiplex PCR; in TCRdb, only in-frame clones are kept and a portion is missing. Among 150,000 to 180,000 clones, roughly four fifths were seen once, and the ten largest hold around 7%. This chain joins TRBV11-3 and TRBJ2-7, with D perhaps TRBD2 (5 bases). The receptor comes from a man aged 50-60 years who had recovered from COVID-19. The sequenced sample was PBMCs or T cells enriched from blood (not recorded which). In DNA, the CDR3 is TGTGCCAGCAGCTTAGATCGGGGAAGCTACGAGCAGTACTTC. Translating gives CASSLDRGSYEQYF.